The clone carrying this T cell receptor (beta chain) was found a few times. Its antigen remains unknown. This entry belongs to a study of cytomegalovirus exposure and HLA in healthy donors. Primers: 60 Vbeta forward and 13 Jbeta reverse. Libraries were prepared by immunoSEQ multiplex PCR; TCRdb keeps only in-frame clonotypes and omits some of them. The sample has 150,000 to 200,000 clones, over 60% seen once. The germline V gene has CDR1 SGHRS and CDR2 YFSETQ. Trimming shortened V by 6 bases and J by 0 bases, and 12 bases separated the two germline ends. The length of the CDR3 is 15 residues. Study observations and caveats: Usually a TCR sequence was rare, but some public TCRs were found in many donors. Apparent HLA restriction characterized most CMV-associated TCR beta chains in a later analysis.

Sample: PBMCs. The origin of this receptor is a woman between 25 and 40 years old in good health and CMV-seronegative. V and J are TRBV5-1 and TRBJ2-2, with a possible D match to TRBD1 (5 bases). DNA for the CDR3: TGCGCCAGCACTGACAGAACATCGAACACCGGGGAGCTGTTTTTT. It translates to CASTDRTSNTGELFF.